These 8 T cell receptor beta chains were sequenced from one sample in a study of blood T cell repertoires in COVID-19. Profiling relied on immunoSEQ multiplex PCR, and the TCRdb table lists in-frame clones only, not all of them. The table has more than 85,000 clones, under 80% seen once. The sequencing input was peripheral blood. Receptors originate from a woman in her 70s with acute or convalescent COVID-19.

Only a few counts were recorded for this clone. The chain is built from TRBV25-1 and TRBJ1-6; 8 nucleotides align to TRBD1. Germline assignment: CDR1 MGHDK and CDR2 SYGVNS. Germline trimming cut 7 bases from V and 4 bases from J; bases unmatched to any gene: 3. This CDR3 comprises 14 residues. The CDR3 is CASIGQGYNSPLHF. The CDR3 DNA follows: TGTGCCAGCATTGGACAGGGATATAATTCACCCCTCCACTTT.

CDR3 protein: CASSRGTGEITEAFF. The CDR3 coding sequence is TGCGCCAGCAGTCGGGGAACAGGGGAGATAACTGAAGCTTTCTTT. V gene TRBV5-1 combines with J gene TRBJ1-1; 7 nucleotides align to TRBD1. Looked up from germline, CDR1 is SGHRS and CDR2 is YFSETQ. J was trimmed by 5 bases and V by 5 bases; bases with no gene match: 12. CDR3 length: 15 residues.

This clone was detected only once. This rearrangement joins TRBV7-8 to TRBJ1-5; D unresolved. Trimming took off 3 bases at V and 2 bases at J, with 17 bases between the two ends. CDR1 and CDR2 from the germline V gene are SGHVS and FQNEAQ. This CDR3 has 17 residues. CDR3 in DNA: TGTGCCAGCAGCTTTCAGTTAGTCCAGGCAGGCAATCAGCCCCAGCATTTT. Translated: CASSFQLVQAGNQPQHF.

This chain connects TRBV20-1 to TRBJ2-5, with 9 bases aligning to TRBD2. Trimming took 3 bases from V and 2 from J; bases not matched to a gene: 16. The CDR3 is 18 amino acids. CDR1 is DFQATT, CDR2 SNEGSKA, per germline (reference sequence). The CDR3, as DNA: TGCAGTGCTAGTAGGGGACTAATAGCGGGGGTCTTACAAGAGACCCAGTACTTC. Translating gives CSASRGLIAGVLQETQYF.

The rearrangement links TRBV7-2 to TRBJ2-2; tentatively, D is TRBD2 (7 bases). V lost 6 bases and J lost 5, with 16 bases in between. The CDR3 has 15 amino acids. The germline V gene encodes CDR1 SGHTA and CDR2 FQGNSA. In nucleotides, the CDR3 is TGTGCCAGCAGTCCGGGGGGCCAGGGAACCGGGGAGCTGTTTTTT. Translating gives CASSPGGQGTGELFF.

The chain recombines TRBV7-8 with TRBJ1-3, with D uncertain. Trimming cost V 1 base and J 0 bases, with 4 bases left between them. The CDR3 has 14 amino acids. Germline-derived CDR1 and CDR2 are SGHVS and FQNEAQ. CDR3 nucleotide sequence: TGTGCCAGCAGCTTAGTGAGCTCTGGAAACACCATATATTTT. Translation: CASSLVSSGNTIYF.

The chain joins TRBV7-2 to TRBJ2-2, with TRBD2 matching 11 bases. V was pared by 6 bases and J by 5 bases, with 2 bases of the junction left unmatched. CDR1 and CDR2 (germline): SGHTA, FQGNSA. The CDR3 consists of 14 residues. The CDR3 region is CASRGLAVTGELFF. DNA of the CDR3: TGTGCCAGCAGGGGACTAGCGGTTACCGGGGAGCTGTTTTTT.

The chain links TRBV27 to TRBJ2-3, with 11 bases matching TRBD2. CDR3 length: 17 residues. Germline V gives CDR1 MNHEY, CDR2 SMNVEV (reference sequence). V trimming: 7 bases; J trimming: 4 bases; junction bases outside the gene matches: 13. CDR3 sequence: CASNPLGVAGGPDTQYF. CDR3 DNA sequence: TGTGCCAGCAACCCATTAGGAGTAGCGGGGGGGCCAGATACGCAGTATTTT.